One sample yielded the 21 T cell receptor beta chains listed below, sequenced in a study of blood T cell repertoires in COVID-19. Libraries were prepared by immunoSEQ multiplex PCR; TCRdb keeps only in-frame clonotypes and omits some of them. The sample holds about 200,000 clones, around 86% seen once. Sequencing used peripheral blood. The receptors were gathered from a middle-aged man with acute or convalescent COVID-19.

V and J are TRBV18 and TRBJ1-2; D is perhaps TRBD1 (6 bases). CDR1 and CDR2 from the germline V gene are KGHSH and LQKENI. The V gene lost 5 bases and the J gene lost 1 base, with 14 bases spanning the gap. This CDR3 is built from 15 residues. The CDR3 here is CASSVTGWDNYGYTF. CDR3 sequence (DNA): TGTGCCAGCTCAGTCACAGGGTGGGATAACTATGGCTACACCTTC. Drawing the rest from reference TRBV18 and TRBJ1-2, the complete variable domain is NAGVMQNPRHLVRRRGQEARLRCSPMKGHSHVYWYRQLPEEGLKFMVYLQKENIIDESGMPKERFSAEFPKEGPSILRIQQVVRGDSAAYFCASSVTGWDNYGYTFGSGTRLTVV.

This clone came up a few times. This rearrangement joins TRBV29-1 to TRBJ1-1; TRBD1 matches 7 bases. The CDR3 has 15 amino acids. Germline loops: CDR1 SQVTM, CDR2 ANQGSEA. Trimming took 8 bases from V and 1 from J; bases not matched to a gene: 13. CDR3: CSTTRDSNWNTEAFF. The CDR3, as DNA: TGCAGCACCACCCGGGACAGCAATTGGAACACTGAAGCTTTCTTT. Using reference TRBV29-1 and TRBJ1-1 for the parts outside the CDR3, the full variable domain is SAVISQKPSRDICQRGTSLTIQCQVDSQVTMMFWYRQQPGQSLTLIATANQGSEATYESGFVIDKFPISRPNLTFSTLTVSNMSPEDSSIYLCSTTRDSNWNTEAFFGQGTRLTVV.

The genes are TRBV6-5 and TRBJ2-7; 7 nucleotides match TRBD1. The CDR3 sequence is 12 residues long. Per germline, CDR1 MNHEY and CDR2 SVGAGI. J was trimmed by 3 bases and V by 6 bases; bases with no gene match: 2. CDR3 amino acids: CASRGTDYEQYF. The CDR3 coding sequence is TGTGCCAGCAGGGGGACAGACTACGAGCAGTACTTC.

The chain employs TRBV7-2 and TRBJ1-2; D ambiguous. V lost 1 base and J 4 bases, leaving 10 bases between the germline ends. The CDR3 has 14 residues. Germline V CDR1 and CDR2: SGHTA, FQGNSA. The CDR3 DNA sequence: TGTGCCAGCAGCTTAGAGTTCACAGCCTATGGCTACACCTTC. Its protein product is CASSLEFTAYGYTF.

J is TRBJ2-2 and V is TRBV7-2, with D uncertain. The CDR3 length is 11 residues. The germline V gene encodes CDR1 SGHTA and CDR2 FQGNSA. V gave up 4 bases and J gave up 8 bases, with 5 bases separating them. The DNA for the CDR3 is TGTGCCAGCAGCTCGCAGGGGGAGCTGTTTTTT. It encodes CASSSQGELFF.

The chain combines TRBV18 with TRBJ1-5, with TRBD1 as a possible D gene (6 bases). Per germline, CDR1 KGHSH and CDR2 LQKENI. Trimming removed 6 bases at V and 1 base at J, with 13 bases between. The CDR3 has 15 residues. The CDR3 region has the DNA TGTGCCAGCTCCAAGGGGGGGGTGAGCAATCAGCCCCAGCATTTT. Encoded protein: CASSKGGVSNQPQHF.

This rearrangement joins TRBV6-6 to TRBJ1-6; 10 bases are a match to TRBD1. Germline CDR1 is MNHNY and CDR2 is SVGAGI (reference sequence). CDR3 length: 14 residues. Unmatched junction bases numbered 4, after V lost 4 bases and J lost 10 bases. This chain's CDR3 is CASSLGQGISPLHF. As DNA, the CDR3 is TGTGCCAGCAGTTTGGGACAGGGGATCTCACCCCTCCACTTT.

Here the CDR3 DNA reads TGTGCCAGCAGTGCCCACAGGGGGCAAAGCACCGGGGAGCTGTTTTTT. Protein: CASSAHRGQSTGELFF. The chain uses TRBV6-1 and TRBJ2-2; 9 bases match TRBD1. The CDR3 sequence is 16 residues long. Looked up from germline, CDR1 is MNHNS and CDR2 is SASEGT. The junction had 7 bases not matched to a gene; V was cut back by 4 bases and J by 4 bases.

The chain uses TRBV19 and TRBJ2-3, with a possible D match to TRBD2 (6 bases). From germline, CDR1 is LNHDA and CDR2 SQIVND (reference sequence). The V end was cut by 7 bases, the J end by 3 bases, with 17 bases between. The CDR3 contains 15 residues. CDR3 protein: CASIDGGSGTDTQYF. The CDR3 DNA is TGTGCCAGTATCGACGGAGGGTCGGGGACAGATACGCAGTATTTT.

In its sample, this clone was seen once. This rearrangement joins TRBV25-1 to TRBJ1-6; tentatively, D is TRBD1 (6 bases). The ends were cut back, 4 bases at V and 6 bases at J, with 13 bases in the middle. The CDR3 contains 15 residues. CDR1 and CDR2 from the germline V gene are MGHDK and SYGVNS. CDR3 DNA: TGTGCCAGCAGTGGGGTCTCCAGGGGTAATTCACCCCTCCACTTT. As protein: CASSGVSRGNSPLHF.

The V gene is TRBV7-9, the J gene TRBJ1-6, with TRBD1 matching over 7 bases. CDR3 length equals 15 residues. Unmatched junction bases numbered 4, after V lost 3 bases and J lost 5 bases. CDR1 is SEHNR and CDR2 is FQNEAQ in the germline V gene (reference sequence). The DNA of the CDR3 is TGTGCCAGCAGCTTTGGACAGGCCAATAATTCACCCCTCCACTTT. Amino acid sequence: CASSFGQANNSPLHF.

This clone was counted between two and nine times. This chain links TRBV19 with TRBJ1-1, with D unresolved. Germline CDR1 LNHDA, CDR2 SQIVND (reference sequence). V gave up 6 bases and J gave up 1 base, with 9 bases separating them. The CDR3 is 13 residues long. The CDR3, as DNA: TGTGCCAGTAGGCCCGCCGGGAACACTGAAGCTTTCTTT. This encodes CASRPAGNTEAFF.

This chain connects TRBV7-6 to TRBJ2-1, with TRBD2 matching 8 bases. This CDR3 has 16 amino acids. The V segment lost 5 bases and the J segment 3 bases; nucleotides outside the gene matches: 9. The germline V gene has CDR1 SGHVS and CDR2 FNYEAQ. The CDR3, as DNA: TGTGCCAGCAGCCCGGACGGGGGACTAGTCTACAATGAGCAGTTCTTC. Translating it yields CASSPDGGLVYNEQFF.

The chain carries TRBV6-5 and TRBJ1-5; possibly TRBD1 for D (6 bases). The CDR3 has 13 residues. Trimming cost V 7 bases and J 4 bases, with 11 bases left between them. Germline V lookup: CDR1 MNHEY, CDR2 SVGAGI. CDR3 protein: CASKRGINQPQHF. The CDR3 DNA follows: TGTGCCAGCAAAAGGGGGATTAATCAGCCCCAGCATTTT.

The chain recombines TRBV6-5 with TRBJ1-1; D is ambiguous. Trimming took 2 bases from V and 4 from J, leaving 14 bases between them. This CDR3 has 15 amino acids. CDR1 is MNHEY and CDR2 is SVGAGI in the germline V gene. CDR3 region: CASSYTGVRGTEAFF. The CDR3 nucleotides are TGTGCCAGCAGTTACACCGGGGTACGGGGCACTGAAGCTTTCTTT.

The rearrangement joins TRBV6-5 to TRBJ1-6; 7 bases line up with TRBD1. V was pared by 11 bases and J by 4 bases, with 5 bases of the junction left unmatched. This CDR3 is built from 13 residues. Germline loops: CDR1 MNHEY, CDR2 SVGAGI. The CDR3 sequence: CASLRGYNSPLHF. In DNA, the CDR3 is TGTGCCTCCCTCAGGGGGTATAATTCACCCCTCCACTTT.

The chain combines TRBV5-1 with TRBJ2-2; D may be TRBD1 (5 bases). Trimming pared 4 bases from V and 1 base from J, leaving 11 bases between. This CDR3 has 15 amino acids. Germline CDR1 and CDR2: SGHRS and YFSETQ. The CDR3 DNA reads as TGCGCCAGCAGCCCCCCAGGGCTGAACACCGGGGAGCTGTTTTTT. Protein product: CASSPPGLNTGELFF. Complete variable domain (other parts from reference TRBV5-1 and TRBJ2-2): KAGVTQTPRYLIKTRGQQVTLSCSPISGHRSVSWYQQTPGQGLQFLFEYFSETQRNKGNFPGRFSGRQFSNSRSEMNVSTLELGDSALYLCASSPPGLNTGELFFGEGSRLTVL.

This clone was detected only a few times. This CDR3 reads CASRAQGAVNTEAFF. The CDR3 DNA follows: TGTGCCAGCAGGGCCCAGGGGGCGGTGAACACTGAAGCTTTCTTT. This chain connects TRBV6-5 to TRBJ1-1; 8 bases are shared with TRBD1. This CDR3 is 15 amino acids long. J gave up 0 bases and V 6 bases, and 6 bases lay outside the gene matches. CDR1 and CDR2 (germline): MNHEY, SVGAGI.

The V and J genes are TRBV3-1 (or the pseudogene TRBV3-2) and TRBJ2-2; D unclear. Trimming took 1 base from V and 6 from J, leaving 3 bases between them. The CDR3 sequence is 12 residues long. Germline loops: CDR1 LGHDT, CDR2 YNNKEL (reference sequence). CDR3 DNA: TGTGCCAGCAGCCAAGTAGCCGGGGAGCTGTTTTTT. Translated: CASSQVAGELFF.

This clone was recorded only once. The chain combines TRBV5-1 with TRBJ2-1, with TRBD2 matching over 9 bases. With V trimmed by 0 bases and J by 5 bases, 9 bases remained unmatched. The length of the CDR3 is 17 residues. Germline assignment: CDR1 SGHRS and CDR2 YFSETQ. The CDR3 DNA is TGCGCCAGCAGCTTGGCCCCCGGCGGGGGGGCTCACAATGAGCAGTTCTTC. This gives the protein CASSLAPGGGAHNEQFF.

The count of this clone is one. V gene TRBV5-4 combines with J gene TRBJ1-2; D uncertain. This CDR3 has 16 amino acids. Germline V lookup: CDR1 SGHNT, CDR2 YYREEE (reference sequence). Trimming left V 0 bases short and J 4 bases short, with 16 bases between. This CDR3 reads CASSLGGSRIRYGYTF. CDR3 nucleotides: TGTGCCAGCAGCTTGGGTGGTTCCAGGATACGCTATGGCTACACCTTC.